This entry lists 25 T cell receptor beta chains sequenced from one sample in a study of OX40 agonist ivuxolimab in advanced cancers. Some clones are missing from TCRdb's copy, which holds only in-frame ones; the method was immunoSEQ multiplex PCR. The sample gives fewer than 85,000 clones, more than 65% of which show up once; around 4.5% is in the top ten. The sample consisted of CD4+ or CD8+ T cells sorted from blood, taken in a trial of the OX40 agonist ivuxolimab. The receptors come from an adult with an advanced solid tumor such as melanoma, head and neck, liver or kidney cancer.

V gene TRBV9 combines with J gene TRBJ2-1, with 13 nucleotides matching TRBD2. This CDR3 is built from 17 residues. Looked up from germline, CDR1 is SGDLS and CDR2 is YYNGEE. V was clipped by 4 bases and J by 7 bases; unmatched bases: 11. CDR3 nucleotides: TGTGCCAGCAGCCGAATTCCACTAGCGGGGGGGCCAAATGAGCAGTTCTTC. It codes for CASSRIPLAGGPNEQFF.

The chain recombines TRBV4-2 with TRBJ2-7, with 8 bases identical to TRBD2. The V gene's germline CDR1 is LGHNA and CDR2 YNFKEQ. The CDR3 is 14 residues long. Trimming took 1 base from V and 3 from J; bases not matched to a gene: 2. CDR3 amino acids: CASSQGGTSYEQYF. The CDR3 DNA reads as TGTGCCAGCAGCCAAGGTGGGACTAGCTACGAGCAGTACTTC.

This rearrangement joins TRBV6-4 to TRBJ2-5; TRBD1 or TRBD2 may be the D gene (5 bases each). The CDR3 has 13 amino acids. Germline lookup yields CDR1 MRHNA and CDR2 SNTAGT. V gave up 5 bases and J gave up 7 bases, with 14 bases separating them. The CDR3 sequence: CASSPLPGGTQYF. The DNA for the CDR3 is TGTGCCAGCAGTCCCTTGCCTGGGGGGACCCAGTACTTC.

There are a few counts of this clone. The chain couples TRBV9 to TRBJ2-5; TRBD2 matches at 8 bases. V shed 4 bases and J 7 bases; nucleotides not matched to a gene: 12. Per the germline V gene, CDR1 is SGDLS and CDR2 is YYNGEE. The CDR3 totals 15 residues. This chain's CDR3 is CASSSGTGLEGTQYF. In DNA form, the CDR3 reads TGTGCCAGCAGCTCAGGGACGGGACTAGAGGGGACCCAGTACTTC.

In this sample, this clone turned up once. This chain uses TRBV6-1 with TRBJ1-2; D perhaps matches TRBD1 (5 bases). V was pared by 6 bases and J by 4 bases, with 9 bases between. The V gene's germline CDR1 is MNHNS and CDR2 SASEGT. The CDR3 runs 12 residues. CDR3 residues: CASRQVIYGYTF. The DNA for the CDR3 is TGTGCCAGCAGACAGGTTATCTATGGCTACACCTTC.

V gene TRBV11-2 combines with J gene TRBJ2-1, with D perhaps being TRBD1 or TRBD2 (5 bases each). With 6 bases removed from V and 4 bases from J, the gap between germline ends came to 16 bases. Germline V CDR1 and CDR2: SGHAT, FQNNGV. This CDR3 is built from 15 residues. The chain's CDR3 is CASRISGRGYNEQFF. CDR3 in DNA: TGTGCCAGCAGGATTTCGGGGCGAGGATACAATGAGCAGTTCTTC.

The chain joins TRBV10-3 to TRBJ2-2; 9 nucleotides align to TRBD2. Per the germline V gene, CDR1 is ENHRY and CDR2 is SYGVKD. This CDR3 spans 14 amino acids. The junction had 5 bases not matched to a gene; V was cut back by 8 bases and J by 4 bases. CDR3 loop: CAIGVAGVTGELFF. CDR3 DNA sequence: TGTGCCATCGGGGTAGCGGGGGTCACCGGGGAGCTGTTTTTT.

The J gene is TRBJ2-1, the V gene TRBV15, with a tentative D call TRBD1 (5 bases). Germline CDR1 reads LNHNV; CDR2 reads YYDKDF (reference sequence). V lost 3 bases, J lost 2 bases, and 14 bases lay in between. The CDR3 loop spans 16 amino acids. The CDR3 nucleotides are TGTGCCACCAGCAGTGACCAGGGAAGTCCCTACAATGAGCAGTTCTTC. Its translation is CATSSDQGSPYNEQFF.

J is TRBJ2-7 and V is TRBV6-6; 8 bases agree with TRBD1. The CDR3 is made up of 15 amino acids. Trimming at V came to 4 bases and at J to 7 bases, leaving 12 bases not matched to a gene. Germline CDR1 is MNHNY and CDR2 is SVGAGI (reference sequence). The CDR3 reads CASSSKDRVGSEQYF. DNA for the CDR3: TGTGCCAGCAGTTCAAAGGACAGGGTGGGGTCGGAGCAGTACTTC.

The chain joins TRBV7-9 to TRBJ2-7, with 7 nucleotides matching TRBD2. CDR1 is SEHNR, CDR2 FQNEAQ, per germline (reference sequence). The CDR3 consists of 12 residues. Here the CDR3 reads CVSARASGEQYF. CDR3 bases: TGTGTCTCCGCACGGGCTAGCGGCGAGCAGTACTTC.

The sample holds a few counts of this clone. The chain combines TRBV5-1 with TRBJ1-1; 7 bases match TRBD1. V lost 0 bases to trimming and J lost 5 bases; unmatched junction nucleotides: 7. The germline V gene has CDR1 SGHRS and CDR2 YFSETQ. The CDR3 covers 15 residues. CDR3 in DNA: TGCGCCAGCAGCTTGGCGACAGGGACTAGGACTGAAGCTTTCTTT. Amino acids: CASSLATGTRTEAFF.

CDR3 bases: TGTGCCAGTAGTATCGGGCAGGCTGGGGAGACCCAGTACTTC. Translation gives CASSIGQAGETQYF. The chain combines TRBV19 with TRBJ2-5; no clear D gene. The V and J ends lost 3 bases and 5 bases respectively, with 13 bases between them. The CDR3 consists of 14 residues. Germline CDR1 and CDR2: LNHDA and SQIVND (reference sequence).

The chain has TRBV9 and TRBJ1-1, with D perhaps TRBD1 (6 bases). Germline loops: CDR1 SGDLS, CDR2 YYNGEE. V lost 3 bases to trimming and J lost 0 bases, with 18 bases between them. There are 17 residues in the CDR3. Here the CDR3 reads CASSERPGGKMNTEAFF. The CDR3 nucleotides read TGTGCCAGCAGCGAGCGGCCCGGGGGCAAAATGAACACTGAAGCTTTCTTT.

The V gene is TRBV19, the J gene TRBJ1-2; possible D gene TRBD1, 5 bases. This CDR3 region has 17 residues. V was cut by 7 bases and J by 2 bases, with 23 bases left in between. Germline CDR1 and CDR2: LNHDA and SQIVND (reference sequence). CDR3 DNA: TGTGCCAGTATGAAGGGACGGGATTTCAACGGGAACTATGGCTACACCTTC. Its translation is CASMKGRDFNGNYGYTF.

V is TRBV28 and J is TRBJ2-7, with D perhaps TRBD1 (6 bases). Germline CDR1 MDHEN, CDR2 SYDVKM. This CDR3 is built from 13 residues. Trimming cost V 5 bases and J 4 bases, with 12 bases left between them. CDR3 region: CASSPPGAYEQYF. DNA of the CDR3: TGTGCCAGCAGTCCCCCAGGGGCTTACGAGCAGTACTTC.

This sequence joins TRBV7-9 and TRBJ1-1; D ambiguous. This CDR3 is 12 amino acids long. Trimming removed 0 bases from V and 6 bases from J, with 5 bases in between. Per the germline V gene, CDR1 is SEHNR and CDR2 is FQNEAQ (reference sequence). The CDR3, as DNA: TGTGCCAGCAGCTTAGCTCCCGCTGAAGCTTTCTTT. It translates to CASSLAPAEAFF.

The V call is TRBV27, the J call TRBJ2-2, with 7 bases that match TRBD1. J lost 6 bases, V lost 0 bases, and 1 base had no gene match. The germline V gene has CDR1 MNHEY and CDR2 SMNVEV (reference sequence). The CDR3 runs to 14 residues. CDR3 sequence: CASSLSGQPGELFF. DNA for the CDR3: TGTGCCAGCAGTTTATCGGGACAGCCCGGGGAGCTGTTTTTT.

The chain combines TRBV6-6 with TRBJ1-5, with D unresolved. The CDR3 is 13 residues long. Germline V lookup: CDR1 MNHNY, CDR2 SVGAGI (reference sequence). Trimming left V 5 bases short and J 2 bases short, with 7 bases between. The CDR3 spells CASSTPGNQPQHF. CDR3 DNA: TGTGCCAGCAGTACGCCCGGCAATCAGCCCCAGCATTTT.

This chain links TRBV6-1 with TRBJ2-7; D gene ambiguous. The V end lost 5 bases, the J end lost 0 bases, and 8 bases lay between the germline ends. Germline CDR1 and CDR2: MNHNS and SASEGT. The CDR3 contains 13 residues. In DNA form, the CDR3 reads TGTGCCAGCAGTCACGGGCCCTCCTACGAGCAGTACTTC. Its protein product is CASSHGPSYEQYF.

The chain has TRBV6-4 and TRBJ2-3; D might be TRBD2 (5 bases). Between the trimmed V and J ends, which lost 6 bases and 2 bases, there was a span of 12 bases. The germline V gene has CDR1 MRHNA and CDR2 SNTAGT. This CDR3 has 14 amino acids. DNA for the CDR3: TGTGCCAGCAGACCGGACTCATTCACAGATACGCAGTATTTT. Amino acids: CASRPDSFTDTQYF.

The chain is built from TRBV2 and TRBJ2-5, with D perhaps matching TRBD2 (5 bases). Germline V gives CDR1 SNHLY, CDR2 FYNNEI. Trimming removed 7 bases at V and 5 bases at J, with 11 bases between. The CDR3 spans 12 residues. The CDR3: CASTGLGETQYF. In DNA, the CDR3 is TGTGCCAGCACGGGGTTAGGGGAGACCCAGTACTTC.

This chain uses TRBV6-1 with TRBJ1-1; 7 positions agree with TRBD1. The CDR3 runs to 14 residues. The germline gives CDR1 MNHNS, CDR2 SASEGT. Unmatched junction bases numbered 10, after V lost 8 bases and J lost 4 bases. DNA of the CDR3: TGTGCCAGCTGGCGGGACAGAGTTTCCACTGAAGCTTTCTTT. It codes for CASWRDRVSTEAFF.

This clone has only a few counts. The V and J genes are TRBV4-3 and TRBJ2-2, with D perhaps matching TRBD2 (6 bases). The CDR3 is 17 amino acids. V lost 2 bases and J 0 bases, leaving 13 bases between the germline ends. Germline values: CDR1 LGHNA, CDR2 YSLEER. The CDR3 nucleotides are TGCGCCAGCAGCCAAAGTCGGGGCGGGACGAACACCGGGGAGCTGTTTTTT. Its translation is CASSQSRGGTNTGELFF.

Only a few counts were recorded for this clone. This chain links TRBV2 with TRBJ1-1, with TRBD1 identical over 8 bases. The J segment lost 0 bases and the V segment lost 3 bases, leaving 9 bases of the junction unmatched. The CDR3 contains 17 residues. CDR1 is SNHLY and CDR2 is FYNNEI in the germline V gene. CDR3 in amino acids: CASSDRTGRVMNTEAFF. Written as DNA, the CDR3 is TGTGCCAGCAGTGATAGGACAGGGCGAGTAATGAACACTGAAGCTTTCTTT.

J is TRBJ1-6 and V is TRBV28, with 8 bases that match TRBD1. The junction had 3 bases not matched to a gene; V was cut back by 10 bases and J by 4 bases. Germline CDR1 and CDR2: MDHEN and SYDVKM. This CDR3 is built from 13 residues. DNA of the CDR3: TGTGCCATCAGGGGGCAGTATAATTCACCCCTCCACTTT. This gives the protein CAIRGQYNSPLHF.